The 22 T cell receptor beta chains given below trace back to one sample, sequenced in a study of Graves' ophthalmopathy and Graves' hyperthyroidism. RNA transcripts were the template, and TCR beta CDR3 regions were amplified from them. The first-round RT-PCR employed HTBI primers together with the Qiagen OneStep RT-PCR kit. A multiplex PCR was then performed as the second round. TCRdb ran MiXCR on the multiplex PCR reads and lists one entry per CDR3 protein. The repertoire has 240,000 or so distinct CDR3 sequences, about 47% of them found once; the top ten carry roughly 45%. Input material: peripheral blood. The receptors here all came from an adult man with Graves' ophthalmopathy.

The chain couples TRBV2 to TRBJ2-5; 12 bases match TRBD1. This CDR3 region has 15 residues. CDR1 SNHLY and CDR2 FYNNEI come from the germline V gene. V trimming: 7 bases; J trimming: 5 bases; junction bases outside the gene matches: 8. CDR3 in amino acids: CASTGTGGFGETQYF. The CDR3 DNA follows: TGTGCCAGCACCGGGACAGGGGGCTTCGGGGAGACCCAGTACTTC.

The V call is TRBV10-3, the J call TRBJ1-3, with D perhaps matching TRBD1 (5 bases). The CDR3 consists of 16 residues. Germline V CDR1 and CDR2: ENHRY, SYGVKD. Trimming stripped 6 bases from V and 0 bases from J, with 15 bases between. In nucleotides, the CDR3 is TGTGCCATCAGCCCGACAGCGTCGAGCTCTGGAAACACCATATATTTT. It is translated as CAISPTASSSGNTIYF.

This clonotype was found a few times. The rearrangement joins TRBV12-3 or TRBV12-4 to TRBJ2-5, with 9 nucleotides matching TRBD2. The CDR3 spans 18 residues. The junction had 14 bases not matched to a gene; V was cut back by 2 bases and J by 4 bases. This chain's CDR3 is CASSLYRAGGPGTETQYF. CDR3 coding DNA: TGTGCCAGCAGTTTATATCGAGCGGGGGGCCCAGGGACAGAGACCCAGTACTTC.

This chain joins TRBV24-1 and TRBJ1-1; TRBD1 agrees at 7 bases. With V trimmed by 3 bases and J by 1 base, 4 bases remained unmatched. The CDR3 length is 15 residues. CDR1 is KGHDR, CDR2 SFDVKD, per germline. The CDR3 nucleotides are TGTGCCACCAGTGATGCCGGGACAGCGAACACTGAAGCTTTCTTT. The encoded protein is CATSDAGTANTEAFF.

This chain links TRBV20-1 with TRBJ1-5, with unresolved D. The last part of the DNA fits TRBJ2-3 better; the J call may be wrong. The CDR3 has 13 amino acids. CDR1 and CDR2 (germline): DFQATT, SNEGSKA (reference sequence). The CDR3 bases are TGCAGTGCTGCCGGGTCCAGCACAGATACGCAGTATTTT. It encodes CSAAGSSTDTQYF.

The chain uses TRBV19 and TRBJ2-3, with 7 bases fitting TRBD1. CDR3 length equals 15 residues. J gave up 5 bases and V 6 bases, and 11 bases lay outside the gene matches. CDR1 is LNHDA, CDR2 SQIVND, per germline (reference sequence). CDR3 sequence reads: CASSLTGDHKDTQYF. The DNA of the CDR3 is TGTGCCAGTAGCCTTACAGGGGACCATAAAGATACGCAGTATTTT.

The chain uses TRBV24-1 and TRBJ2-7; 9 bases match TRBD1. The germline V gene encodes CDR1 KGHDR and CDR2 SFDVKD. The CDR3 runs to 14 residues. The V and J ends lost 5 bases and 3 bases, in that order; junction bases with no gene match: 4. The CDR3 region has the DNA TGTGCCACCAGTGCCCCGGGACAGGGCTACGAGCAGTACTTC. Encoded protein: CATSAPGQGYEQYF.

This clonotype was observed a few times. This chain joins TRBV7-6 and TRBJ1-3, with a tentative D call TRBD1 (5 bases). Germline loops: CDR1 SGHVS, CDR2 FNYEAQ. V was cut by 3 bases and J by 2 bases, with 14 bases left in between. The CDR3 contains 16 residues. The CDR3 is CASSLQGTWTGNTIYF. In DNA form, the CDR3 reads TGTGCCAGCAGCTTGCAAGGGACGTGGACTGGAAACACCATATATTTT.

J is TRBJ1-2 and V is TRBV10-2, with D possibly TRBD1 on 5 matching bases. Trimming removed 3 bases at V and 6 bases at J, with 17 bases between. The CDR3 spans 15 residues. Germline V gene data show CDR1 as WSHSY and CDR2 as SAAADI. In DNA, the CDR3 is TGCGCCAGCAGTGAAGTCAGGGAGGGCAACCATGGCTACACCTTC. Protein sequence: CASSEVREGNHGYTF.

The rearrangement uses TRBV6-6 and TRBJ1-1; D is possibly TRBD1 (5 bases). Trimming took off 6 bases at V and 6 bases at J, with 14 bases between the two ends. Germline V lookup: CDR1 MNHNY, CDR2 SVGAGI (reference sequence). The CDR3 sequence is 13 residues long. The CDR3 sequence is CASSWDVGAEAFF. Here the CDR3 DNA reads TGTGCCAGCAGCTGGGACGTCGGGGCTGAAGCTTTCTTT.

In its sample, this clonotype was seen a few times. The chain couples TRBV7-2 to TRBJ1-2, with 7 bases identical to TRBD1. The CDR3 sequence is 12 residues long. The V gene's germline CDR1 is SGHTA and CDR2 FQGNSA. The V and J ends lost 5 bases and 8 bases, in that order; junction bases with no gene match: 5. DNA for the CDR3: TGTGCCAGCAGCGACGACAGGGCGGGCTACACCTTC. This gives the protein CASSDDRAGYTF.

The chain links TRBV9 to TRBJ1-1, with 7 bases aligning to TRBD1. Germline V gene sequence: CDR1 SGDLS, CDR2 YYNGEE. CDR3 length: 16 amino acids. The V and J ends lost 4 bases and 5 bases, in that order; junction bases with no gene match: 14. CDR3 in DNA: TGTGCCAGCAGCCAAACAGGGGATGTGGTTTATACTGAAGCTTTCTTT. Its protein product is CASSQTGDVVYTEAFF.

The chain has TRBV9 and TRBJ1-1; D ambiguous. Germline V gene lookup returns CDR1 SGDLS and CDR2 YYNGEE. The CDR3 loop spans 13 amino acids. Trimming took off 3 bases at V and 1 base at J, with 7 bases between the two ends. The CDR3 loop reads CASSGSANTEAFF. DNA of the CDR3: TGTGCCAGCAGCGGATCTGCGAACACTGAAGCTTTCTTT.

Regarding this clonotype: An end of the junction differs from the germline gene, which may be a read error. The chain carries TRBV24-1 and TRBJ2-7; 11 nucleotides line up with TRBD2. The germline V gene encodes CDR1 KGHDR and CDR2 SFDVKD. The CDR3 loop spans 15 amino acids. The CDR3 DNA sequence: TGTGCCACCAGTGACATTAGCGGGAGGGGCGACGAGCAGCACTTC. It specifies CATSDISGRGDEQHF.

This clonotype came up a few times. The chain carries TRBV6-1 and TRBJ1-1; 9 bases agree with TRBD1. CDR3 length: 13 residues. V lost 7 bases and J lost 3; bases outside the gene matches: 3. Looked up from germline, CDR1 is MNHNS and CDR2 is SASEGT. The CDR3 here is CASIRTGDTEAFF. The CDR3, as DNA: TGTGCCAGCATCCGGACAGGGGACACTGAAGCTTTCTTT.

V usage is TRBV7-6 and J usage is TRBJ2-7; tentative D call: TRBD1 (6 bases). Germline CDR1 and CDR2: SGHVS and FNYEAQ. With 5 bases removed from V and 4 bases from J, the gap between germline ends came to 15 bases. This CDR3 spans 14 amino acids. The CDR3 DNA is TGTGCCAGCAGCCCAGGGGTGCCCGAGTACGAGCAGTACTTC. This codes for CASSPGVPEYEQYF.

The V gene is TRBV9, the J gene TRBJ2-7, with 7 bases that match TRBD1. The J segment lost 3 bases and the V segment lost 0 bases, leaving 6 bases of the junction unmatched. Germline loops: CDR1 SGDLS, CDR2 YYNGEE. The CDR3 extends over 15 amino acids. The CDR3 DNA follows: TGTGCCAGCAGCGTAGATGGACAGGCCCACTACGAGCAGTACTTC. It codes for CASSVDGQAHYEQYF.

This clonotype appeared a few times. V is TRBV5-1 and J is TRBJ1-1, with D maybe TRBD1 (5 bases). Trimming pared 3 bases from V and 7 bases from J, leaving 13 bases between. Germline-derived CDR1 and CDR2 are SGHRS and YFSETQ. The CDR3 is 13 amino acids. CDR3 residues: CASSSWDGIEAFF. CDR3 nucleotides: TGCGCCAGCAGCTCCTGGGACGGTATTGAAGCTTTCTTT. Together with reference TRBV5-1 and TRBJ1-1, the CDR3 gives the full variable domain: KAGVTQTPRYLIKTRGQQVTLSCSPISGHRSVSWYQQTPGQGLQFLFEYFSETQRNKGNFPGRFSGRQFSNSRSEMNVSTLELGDSALYLCASSSWDGIEAFFGQGTRLTVV.

This clonotype was counted ten times or more. The V and J genes are TRBV29-1 and TRBJ1-1; D remains unclear. Germline loops: CDR1 SQVTM, CDR2 ANQGSEA. Between the trimmed V and J ends, which lost 1 base and 1 base, there was a span of 7 bases. This CDR3 spans 13 amino acids. The CDR3 spells CSVEGPQNTEAFF. CDR3 sequence (DNA): TGCAGCGTTGAAGGACCGCAGAACACTGAAGCTTTCTTT.

In this sample, this clonotype turned up a few times. The chain joins TRBV2 to TRBJ2-5, with 14 nucleotides matching TRBD2. V was pared by 5 bases and J by 7 bases, with 6 bases of the junction left unmatched. Looked up from germline, CDR1 is SNHLY and CDR2 is FYNNEI. The CDR3 has 15 residues. This CDR3 reads CASSYGTSGSRTQYF. DNA for the CDR3: TGTGCCAGCAGTTACGGGACTAGCGGGAGTAGGACCCAGTACTTC.

The rearrangement joins TRBV7-9 to TRBJ2-2, with TRBD2 identical over 12 bases. The CDR3 spans 17 residues. Trimming removed 5 bases from V and 0 bases from J; junction bases left unmatched: 4. Germline lookup yields CDR1 SEHNR and CDR2 FQNEAQ (reference sequence). In DNA form, the CDR3 reads TGTGCCAGCAGCCCCCTAGCGGGGGGGTCGAACACCGGGGAGCTGTTTTTT. Its protein product is CASSPLAGGSNTGELFF.

A few counts support this clonotype. The chain has TRBV7-8 and TRBJ2-7; 7 bases are shared with TRBD2. Germline V gene sequence: CDR1 SGHVS, CDR2 FQNEAQ. The CDR3 contains 15 residues. The V and J ends lost 0 bases and 7 bases, in that order; junction bases with no gene match: 9. The chain's CDR3 is CASSLAWSGGREQYF. The CDR3 region has the DNA TGTGCCAGCAGCTTAGCCTGGTCGGGAGGTCGGGAGCAGTACTTC.